The 5 T cell receptor beta chains below all came from one sample that was sequenced in a study of cytomegalovirus exposure and HLA in healthy donors (dated 2017 in TCRdb). Receptors were amplified or captured by the immunoSEQ multiplex PCR assay. The multiplex PCR relied on a mix of 60 forward primers for TCR Vbeta segments and 13 reverse primers for TCR Jbeta segments. As stored in TCRdb, this immuneACCESS dataset retains in-frame rearrangements with V and J assigned. A fraction of the clones does not appear; measured against another copy, unresolved V genes explain less than half of the discrepancy, and the remainder lacks a known reason. The sample profile shows about 160,000 clones; around 84% of them were found once. Just over 3% of the sample lies in the top ten. Source material: PBMCs. These receptors were taken from a middle-aged woman in good health and CMV-seronegative.

Points on this clone: Mismatch with germline at one junction end may stem from a read error. This chain uses TRBV5-1 with TRBJ2-1; the D gene could be TRBD1 or TRBD2 (5 bases each). The CDR3 is made up of 14 amino acids. The germline gives CDR1 SGHRS, CDR2 YFSETQ. The CDR3 loop is CASTLGPGLNEQFF. The CDR3 nucleotides read TGCGCCAGCACCTTGGGACCAGGGCTGAATGAGCAGTTCTTC.

The V call is TRBV7-9, the J call TRBJ2-4, with D tentatively TRBD2 (5 bases). The CDR3 covers 16 residues. V lost 3 bases to trimming and J lost 1 base, with 13 bases between them. The germline CDR1 and CDR2 sequences are SEHNR and FQNEAQ (reference sequence). The CDR3 region is CASSFWRTGAKNIQYF. The CDR3 coding sequence is TGTGCCAGCAGCTTCTGGAGAACGGGGGCCAAAAACATTCAGTACTTC.

In DNA, the CDR3 is TGCGCCAGCAGCCAACGTGCAGGGGGATCCTCCCAAGAGACCCAGTACTTC. This translates into CASSQRAGGSSQETQYF. The V call is TRBV4-1, the J call TRBJ2-5; 7 nucleotides align to TRBD1. Trimming removed 2 bases from V and 1 base from J; junction bases left unmatched: 10. The CDR3 spans 17 residues. CDR1 MGHRA and CDR2 YSYEKL come from the germline V gene.

The J gene is TRBJ1-2, the V gene TRBV6-5; TRBD1 agrees at 8 bases. V shed 1 base, J shed 3 bases, and the junction held 4 bases outside the gene matches. This CDR3 comprises 15 residues. Germline CDR1 is MNHEY and CDR2 is SVGAGI. As DNA, the CDR3 is TGTGCCAGCAGTTACTACCCGGACAGGGACTATGGCTACACCTTC. It yields the protein CASSYYPDRDYGYTF.

The chain links TRBV5-4 to TRBJ2-5, with 12 bases identical to TRBD2. The CDR3 spans 16 residues. The V segment lost 5 bases and the J segment 4 bases; nucleotides outside the gene matches: 9. Germline V gene data show CDR1 as SGHNT and CDR2 as YYREEE (reference sequence). CDR3: CASRPGPSGGGETQYF. Written as DNA, the CDR3 is TGTGCCAGCAGACCCGGCCCTAGCGGGGGGGGAGAGACCCAGTACTTC.